Listed below are T cell receptor beta chains from one sample, sequenced in a study of blood T cell repertoires in COVID-19. The repertoire was sequenced with immunoSEQ multiplex PCR; TCRdb's copy has only in-frame clones and lacks some. Altogether 450,000 or so clones are present, around 91% being singletons, with the ten largest covering 0.6%. Sequencing was done on a sample of PBMCs or T cells enriched from blood (not recorded which). These receptors were obtained from a man aged 18 to 29 who had recovered from COVID-19. The CDR3 runs from the conserved cysteine through the conserved F or W. Each record gives: J gene, D gene, clone size, V gene, CDR3 protein, CDR3 DNA. A D gene is named only where the DNA matches it firmly. A clone size is listed for some rows: how often the clone was seen (once, few, many), or a class if it is expanded.

>TRBJ2-2|TRBD2|once|TRBV2
CASSVASGSPGELFF
TGTGCCAGCAGTGTGGCTAGCGGGAGCCCCGGGGAGCTGTTTTTT
>TRBJ2-7|NA|NA|TRBV5-4
CASSLASGGETYEQYF
TGTGCCAGCAGCTTGGCCAGTGGGGGCGAAACCTACGAGCAGTACTTC
>TRBJ2-7|TRBD1|NA|TRBV27
CASSGTASYEQYF
TGTGCCAGCAGTGGGACAGCCTCCTACGAGCAGTACTTC
>TRBJ1-4|TRBD1|NA|TRBV25-1
CASSGTGGAGSRLFF
TGTGCCAGCAGTGGGACAGGGGGCGCAGGGTCCAGACTGTTTTTT
>TRBJ2-7|TRBD1|NA|TRBV9
CASSVDPGQLANEQYF
TGTGCCAGCAGCGTTGACCCGGGACAGCTAGCCAACGAGCAGTACTTC
>TRBJ2-5|TRBD2|NA|TRBV27
CASRKSLSGVGETQYF
TGTGCCAGCAGAAAGTCCCTTAGCGGGGTGGGAGAGACCCAGTACTTC
>TRBJ1-1|NA|NA|TRBV27
CASTINRARNTEAFF
TGTGCCAGCACCATTAACAGGGCTCGAAACACTGAAGCTTTCTTT
>TRBJ2-7|NA|NA|TRBV21-1
CASSKVEGTNKFDEQYF
TGTGCCAGCAGCAAAGTTGAGGGGACAAATAAATTCGACGAGCAGTACTTC
>TRBJ2-7|NA|NA|TRBV19
CASSIGGPPRSYEQYF
TGTGCCAGTAGTATAGGTGGGCCCCCCAGATCCTACGAGCAGTACTTC
>TRBJ1-2|TRBD1|NA|TRBV6-5
CASSYVQGYGYTF
TGTGCCAGCAGTTACGTACAGGGGTATGGCTACACCTTC
>TRBJ2-5|TRBD2|NA|TRBV28
CASTYTGTSGEEETQYF
TGTGCCAGCACCTATACCGGGACTAGCGGGGAAGAAGAGACCCAGTACTTC
>TRBJ2-5|NA|NA|TRBV5-1
CASSASGAGQGRLQTQYF
TGCGCCAGCAGCGCCAGTGGTGCAGGGCAGGGCAGATTGCAGACCCAGTACTTC
>TRBJ2-1|NA|NA|TRBV9
CASSVMGQSSYNEQFF
TGTGCCAGCAGCGTAATGGGGCAGAGCTCCTACAATGAGCAGTTCTTC
>TRBJ1-5|NA|NA|TRBV2
CASSVISGDSNQPQHF
TGTGCCAGCAGTGTAATTAGTGGAGATAGCAATCAGCCCCAGCATTTT
>TRBJ1-3|NA|NA|TRBV19
CASSIRLGLGNTIYF
TGTGCCAGTAGTATACGGCTAGGACTTGGAAACACCATATATTTT
>TRBJ1-6|TRBD1|NA|TRBV12-5
CASGPPGTGGNSPLHF
TGTGCTAGTGGTCCACCTGGGACAGGAGGTAATTCACCCCTCCACTTT
>TRBJ1-1|TRBD1|NA|TRBV4-2
CASSIRTGSPFTEAFF
TGTGCCAGCAGCATTCGGACAGGGTCACCGTTCACTGAAGCTTTCTTT
>TRBJ2-4|NA|NA|TRBV28
CASSGPVLEVAKNIQYF
TGTGCCAGCAGTGGGCCGGTGCTGGAGGTGGCCAAAAACATTCAGTACTTC
>TRBJ1-1|NA|NA|TRBV9
CASSAPSGNTEAFF
TGTGCCAGCAGCGCACCTAGTGGTAACACTGAAGCTTTCTTT
>TRBJ1-4|NA|NA|TRBV3-1/TRBV3-2
CASSQVKARGEKLFF
TGTGCCAGCAGCCAAGTTAAGGCGCGGGGGGAAAAACTGTTTTTT
>TRBJ2-7|TRBD2|NA|TRBV6-5
CASSRGLEEAYEQYF
TGTGCCAGCAGCCGCGGACTAGAAGAGGCCTACGAGCAGTACTTC
>TRBJ2-3|TRBD2|NA|TRBV14
CASSQASASGRDTQYF
TGTGCCAGCAGCCAGGCGAGTGCTAGCGGGAGGGATACGCAGTATTTT
>TRBJ2-1|NA|NA|TRBV11-3
CASSLTSSEQFF
TGTGCCAGCAGCCTCACTAGTAGTGAGCAGTTCTTC
>TRBJ2-5|NA|NA|TRBV10-3
CAISARDGETQYF
TGTGCCATCAGTGCCCGGGATGGGGAGACCCAGTACTTC
>TRBJ1-3|TRBD1|NA|TRBV7-6
CASSLFQGALGNTIYF
TGTGCCAGCAGCTTATTCCAGGGGGCGTTGGGAAACACCATATATTTT
>TRBJ2-5|NA|once|TRBV2
CASSDSFPGSQETQYF
TGTGCCAGCAGTGATTCCTTTCCAGGCAGCCAAGAGACCCAGTACTTC
>TRBJ2-3|TRBD2|NA|TRBV10-2
CASSEWASGRTDTQYF
TGCGCCAGCAGTGAGTGGGCTAGCGGCCGCACAGATACGCAGTATTTT
>TRBJ2-7|TRBD1|once|TRBV12-5
CASGDRGHEQYF
TGTGCTAGTGGAGACAGGGGGCACGAGCAGTACTTC
>TRBJ1-2|NA|NA|TRBV6-2/TRBV6-3
CASSPGTTMGYGYTF
TGTGCCAGCAGTCCCGGGACTACGATGGGCTATGGCTACACCTTC
>TRBJ2-2|NA|NA|TRBV7-9
CASSLGGGRPGNTGELFF
TGTGCCAGCAGCCTCGGAGGAGGGCGCCCAGGGAACACCGGGGAGCTGTTTTTT
>TRBJ1-1|NA|NA|TRBV18
CASSPSGQNTEAFF
TGTGCCAGCTCACCTAGCGGACAGAACACTGAAGCTTTCTTT
>TRBJ2-3|NA|NA|TRBV28
CASSPSLGLGADTQYF
TGTGCCAGCAGTCCCTCCCTCGGGCTAGGGGCAGATACGCAGTATTTT
>TRBJ1-6|NA|NA|TRBV21-1
CASTRTAAGHNNSPLHF
TGTGCCAGCACCAGGACAGCGGCCGGCCATAATAATTCACCCCTCCACTTT
>TRBJ1-1|NA|NA|TRBV10-3
CAISESSGNTEAFF
TGTGCCATCAGTGAGTCGTCAGGGAACACTGAAGCTTTCTTT
>TRBJ1-1|NA|once|TRBV5-6
CASSPQVAGGTEAFF
TGTGCCAGCAGCCCCCAAGTGGCGGGCGGCACTGAAGCTTTCTTT
>TRBJ1-6|TRBD1|NA|TRBV4-1
CASRARTGYNSPLHF
TGCGCCAGCAGGGCTCGGACAGGGTATAATTCACCCCTCCACTTT
>TRBJ1-2|TRBD1|NA|TRBV6-1
CASSESTGTAYGYTF
TGTGCCAGCAGTGAATCCACCGGGACAGCCTATGGCTACACCTTC
>TRBJ1-1|NA|NA|TRBV29-1
CSGMTLNTEAFF
TGCAGCGGGATGACACTGAACACTGAAGCTTTCTTT
>TRBJ2-7|TRBD1|NA|TRBV5-6
CASSLGGTETDYEQYF
TGTGCCAGCAGCTTGGGGGGGACAGAGACCGACTACGAGCAGTACTTC
>TRBJ2-7|TRBD1|once|TRBV28
CASRPTGTVAEQYF
TGTGCCAGCAGACCAACCGGGACAGTGGCCGAGCAGTACTTC
>TRBJ1-2|NA|NA|TRBV19
CASHGATDNYGYTF
TGTGCCAGCCACGGAGCGACAGATAACTATGGCTACACCTTC
>TRBJ1-2|TRBD1|NA|TRBV6-1
CASREVGQGGYTF
TGTGCCAGCAGAGAAGTCGGACAGGGTGGCTACACCTTC
>TRBJ2-7|TRBD2|NA|TRBV18
CASSPAGGTYEQYF
TGTGCCAGCTCACCAGCGGGGGGCACGTACGAGCAGTACTTC
>TRBJ2-6|NA|NA|TRBV28
CASSLAKEGAAGANVLTF
TGTGCCAGCAGTCTGGCAAAGGAGGGGGCCGCTGGGGCCAACGTCCTGACTTTC
>TRBJ1-5|NA|NA|TRBV2
CASSVQQGPNQPQHF
TGTGCCAGCAGTGTCCAGCAGGGTCCCAATCAGCCCCAGCATTTT
>TRBJ2-7|NA|NA|TRBV25-1
CASSGSVREQYF
TGTGCCAGCAGTGGATCAGTTCGCGAGCAGTACTTC
>TRBJ1-1|NA|NA|TRBV11-2
CASSLRAGTEAFF
TGTGCCAGCAGCTTGAGGGCGGGGACTGAAGCTTTCTTT
>TRBJ2-7|NA|NA|TRBV2
CASHRISYEQYF
TGTGCCAGCCACAGGATTTCCTACGAGCAGTACTTC
>TRBJ1-2|NA|NA|TRBV24-1
CATSDFPENYGYTF
TGTGCCACCAGTGATTTTCCCGAGAACTATGGCTACACCTTC
>TRBJ1-2|NA|NA|TRBV19
CASTGKWDGYTF
TGTGCCAGTACAGGGAAGTGGGATGGCTACACCTTC
>TRBJ2-5|TRBD2|few|TRBV4-1
CASSQGGRYETQYF
TGCGCCAGCAGCCAAGGCGGGAGATACGAGACCCAGTACTTC
>TRBJ2-1|NA|NA|TRBV6-5
CASSYSRSVGEQFF
TGTGCCAGCAGTTACTCGAGGTCGGTCGGTGAGCAGTTCTTC
>TRBJ1-1|NA|NA|TRBV12-5
CASGLVIRLGVGTEAFF
TGTGCTAGTGGTTTGGTAATCAGGTTAGGGGTAGGGACTGAAGCTTTCTTT
>TRBJ2-1|TRBD2|few|TRBV2
CASGYLRSGFYNEQFF
TGTGCCAGCGGGTACCTCCGTAGCGGGTTTTACAATGAGCAGTTCTTC
>TRBJ1-4|TRBD1|NA|TRBV5-6
CASSPGGGEKLFF
TGTGCCAGCAGCCCAGGGGGAGGTGAAAAACTGTTTTTT